Listed here are 17 T cell receptor beta chains from one sample, sequenced in a study of OX40 agonist ivuxolimab in advanced cancers. Here immunoSEQ multiplex PCR was the method, and the copy in TCRdb shows in-frame clones only, minus some. The sample includes over 60,000 clones, 85% to 90% of them seen just once. Sequenced here: CD4+ or CD8+ T cells sorted from blood, sampled in a trial of the OX40 agonist ivuxolimab. The receptors were sampled from an adult with an advanced solid tumor such as melanoma, head and neck, liver or kidney cancer.

The sample holds one count of this clone. The V call is TRBV13, the J call TRBJ2-2; D remains unclear. CDR3 length: 12 residues. The germline gives CDR1 PRHDT, CDR2 FYEKMQ (reference sequence). V was clipped by 5 bases and J by 6 bases, with 7 bases between them. In DNA form, the CDR3 reads TGTGCCAGCAGCCCGCCGGCCGGGGAGCTGTTTTTT. This sequence encodes CASSPPAGELFF. Looking up the rest from reference TRBV13 and TRBJ2-2 gives the full variable domain: AAGVIQSPRHLIKEKRETATLKCYPIPRHDTVYWYQQGPGQDPQFLISFYEKMQSDKGSIPDRFSAQQFSDYHSELNMSSLELGDSALYFCASSPPAGELFFGEGSRLTVL.

V is TRBV10-3 and J is TRBJ1-2; the D gene is possibly TRBD1 (5 bases). The germline V gene encodes CDR1 ENHRY and CDR2 SYGVKD. The CDR3 length is 15 residues. V lost 3 bases to trimming and J lost 4 bases, with 15 bases between them. In DNA form, the CDR3 reads TGTGCCATCAGTGATCATGAACCGGGGGGCTATGGCTACACCTTC. As protein: CAISDHEPGGYGYTF.

The chain carries TRBV2 and TRBJ2-3, with a tentative D call TRBD2 (5 bases). With 7 bases removed from V and 4 bases from J, the gap between germline ends came to 12 bases. CDR1 is SNHLY and CDR2 is FYNNEI in the germline V gene. The CDR3 contains 13 residues. This chain's CDR3 is CASTVRVSDTQYF. The CDR3 nucleotides read TGTGCCAGCACGGTGCGGGTTTCAGATACGCAGTATTTT.

This sequence joins TRBV10-2 and TRBJ1-4; D is uncertain. The CDR3 loop spans 14 amino acids. The germline gives CDR1 WSHSY, CDR2 SAAADI. Trimming pared 0 bases from V and 7 bases from J, leaving 9 bases between. CDR3 in amino acids: CASSESTGSEKLFF. The CDR3 nucleotides read TGCGCCAGCAGTGAGTCGACGGGGAGTGAAAAACTGTTTTTT.

J is TRBJ2-5 and V is TRBV6-1, with TRBD1 identical over 9 bases. V was pared by 6 bases and J by 2 bases, with 7 bases of the junction left unmatched. CDR3 length: 15 residues. Germline lookup yields CDR1 MNHNS and CDR2 SASEGT. The CDR3 reads CASSGTGKIQETQYF. The CDR3 DNA reads TGTGCCAGCAGCGGGACAGGGAAAATACAAGAGACCCAGTACTTC.

The chain joins TRBV6-1 to TRBJ1-3, with TRBD1 identical over 7 bases. From germline, CDR1 is MNHNS and CDR2 SASEGT. Trimming took 4 bases from V and 2 from J; bases not matched to a gene: 5. This CDR3 comprises 15 residues. The CDR3 coding sequence is TGTGCCAGCAGTGTGACAGGGCTTACTGGAAACACCATATATTTT. This codes for CASSVTGLTGNTIYF.

The V call is TRBV5-8, the J call TRBJ2-4; D is undetermined. The V end lost 6 bases, the J end lost 0 bases, and 7 bases lay between the germline ends. The CDR3 consists of 13 residues. Germline assignment: CDR1 SGHTS and CDR2 YDEGEE. The CDR3 region is CASKTLAKNIQYF. The CDR3, as DNA: TGTGCCAGCAAGACCCTAGCCAAAAACATTCAGTACTTC.

This clone appeared once. CDR3 protein: CASSPVGEDQPQHF. The CDR3, as DNA: TGCGCCAGCAGCCCGGTGGGGGAAGATCAGCCCCAGCATTTT. The chain joins TRBV4-1 to TRBJ1-5; D is possibly TRBD1 (5 bases). The V and J ends lost 4 bases and 5 bases respectively, with 12 bases between them. Germline loops: CDR1 MGHRA, CDR2 YSYEKL. The CDR3 is made up of 14 amino acids.

The J gene is TRBJ1-5, the V gene TRBV11-3; D is undetermined. Germline CDR1 reads SGHNT; CDR2 reads YENEEA. The CDR3 consists of 13 residues. With 5 bases removed from V and 0 bases from J, the gap between germline ends came to 5 bases. CDR3 nucleotides: TGTGCCAGCAGCAGTAATAGCAATCAGCCCCAGCATTTT. This translates into CASSSNSNQPQHF. The full variable domain, rest sourced from reference TRBV11-3 and TRBJ1-5, is EAGVVQSPRYKIIEKKQPVAFWCNPISGHNTLYWYLQNLGQGPELLIRYENEEAVDDSQLPKDRFSAERLKGVDSTLKIQPAELGDSAVYLCASSSNSNQPQHFGDGTRLSIL.

V usage is TRBV19 and J usage is TRBJ1-1; TRBD1 is a possible D gene (6 bases). The length of the CDR3 is 16 residues. The ends were cut back, 0 bases at V and 8 bases at J, with 19 bases in the middle. Germline lookup yields CDR1 LNHDA and CDR2 SQIVND (reference sequence). In nucleotides, the CDR3 is TGTGCCAGTAGTATAGATTTCCGGTTGGACAGATTGGAAGCTTTCTTT. Protein product: CASSIDFRLDRLEAFF.

The V gene is TRBV10-3, the J gene TRBJ2-5; 10 bases fit TRBD2. The CDR3 totals 14 residues. Trimming at V came to 6 bases and at J to 5 bases, leaving 6 bases not matched to a gene. Germline lookup yields CDR1 ENHRY and CDR2 SYGVKD. The CDR3 sequence is CAIRSGGARETQYF. The CDR3 DNA sequence: TGTGCCATCAGAAGCGGGGGGGCCAGGGAGACCCAGTACTTC.

This rearrangement joins TRBV5-1 to TRBJ2-5, with D possibly called TRBD1 or TRBD2 (5 bases each). V was shortened by 4 bases and J by 5 bases, with 15 bases between the two germline ends. This CDR3 comprises 14 residues. Germline-derived CDR1 and CDR2 are SGHRS and YFSETQ. Here the CDR3 DNA reads TGCGCCAGCAGCCCGGGGCCAGGGACGGAGACCCAGTACTTC. Translated, it gives CASSPGPGTETQYF.

The V call is TRBV18, the J call TRBJ2-1; D not resolved. Trimming cost V 2 bases and J 11 bases, with 7 bases left between them. The germline V gene has CDR1 KGHSH and CDR2 LQKENI. This CDR3 contains 11 residues. CDR3 DNA: TGTGCCAGCTCACCAGAACGGAAGCAGTTCTTC. Protein product: CASSPERKQFF.

J is TRBJ1-1 and V is TRBV25-1; possible D gene TRBD1, 5 bases. From germline, CDR1 is MGHDK and CDR2 SYGVNS. V was cut by 7 bases and J by 2 bases, with 14 bases left in between. The CDR3 is 14 amino acids. CDR3 residues: CASKDTGINTEAFF. The CDR3 nucleotides are TGTGCCAGCAAGGACACTGGAATTAACACTGAAGCTTTCTTT.

The chain recombines TRBV5-1 with TRBJ2-2, with a tentative D call TRBD2 (5 bases). The CDR3 totals 14 residues. Deletions cut 3 bases from V and 7 bases from J, with 13 bases between. Germline assignment: CDR1 SGHRS and CDR2 YFSETQ. CDR3 in DNA: TGCGCCAGCAGCTCGTCCGGGGATAGCGGGGAGCTGTTTTTT. The encoded protein is CASSSSGDSGELFF.

The chain recombines TRBV7-8 with TRBJ1-1; 9 bases map to TRBD1. The length of the CDR3 is 16 residues. The V and J ends lost 1 base and 1 base, in that order; junction bases with no gene match: 4. The germline CDR1 and CDR2 sequences are SGHVS and FQNEAQ. The CDR3 protein is CASSLDRGPPNTEAFF. CDR3 coding DNA: TGTGCCAGCAGCTTAGACAGGGGGCCCCCGAACACTGAAGCTTTCTTT.

The sample holds one count of this clone. The junction shows a germline mismatch at one end, possibly a read error. The chain is built from TRBV7-7 and TRBJ2-5, with TRBD2 matching 9 bases. CDR1 and CDR2 (germline): SSHAT, FNYEAQ (reference sequence). The CDR3 contains 14 residues. In nucleotides, the CDR3 is TGTGCTAGCAGTGTAGGCCTAGCGGGGGAGACCCAGTACTTC. Translation: CASSVGLAGETQYF.